The sequence of this TCR beta chain was determined in a study of shared clonotypes between healthy human individuals. This CDR3 has 16 amino acids. The V and J ends lost 5 bases and 4 bases respectively, with 18 bases between them. Germline V gene sequence: CDR1 SEHNR, CDR2 FQNEAQ (reference sequence). Authors' methods: From ImmunoSEQ came sequences covering only the junction and carrying no quality scores, so filtering differed. Produced via immunoSEQ multiplex PCR; TCRdb's table is partial and in-frame only. The DNA was the basis for D and trimming; V, J and clone size are from that table. The repertoire holds about 2.4 million clones, with around 90% as singletons.

The sequencing sample was made of naive CD4+ T cells sorted from blood. Subset defined: CD45RA+ positively selected. The TCR originated in a man aged 18 to 35 in good health. V gene TRBV7-9 combines with J gene TRBJ1-5, with D possibly being TRBD1 (5 bases). The CDR3 reads CASSEVYGGGNQPQHF. CDR3 sequence (DNA): TGTGCCAGCAGCGAAGTCTATGGGGGAGGGAATCAGCCCCAGCATTTT. The full variable domain, with the rest looked up from reference TRBV7-9 and TRBJ1-5, is DTGVSQNPRHKITKRGQNVTFRCDPISEHNRLYWYRQTLGQGPEFLTYFQNEAQLEKSRLLSDRFSAERPKGSFSTLEIQRTEQGDSAMYLCASSEVYGGGNQPQHFGDGTRLSIL.